These T cell receptor beta chains were read from a single sample in a study of blood T cell repertoires in COVID-19. The table came from immunoSEQ multiplex PCR; TCRdb's copy has only in-frame clones and leaves some out. The repertoire includes more than 150,000 clones, approximately 83% of them detected once, and 8% to 10% sits in the top ten. The sample was peripheral blood. These receptors originate from a man in his 60s with acute or convalescent COVID-19. CDR3s include the opening cysteine and the closing phenylalanine or tryptophan. The order of the fields is CDR3 DNA, CDR3 protein, V gene, J gene, clone size, D gene. D genes are given only for firm matches. The size entry is marked missing in some rows and otherwise reads once, few, many or a size class.

cdr3_nt: TGTGCCAGCAGCCCATTTGCCGGGACACTTACTGGAAACACCATATATTTT
cdr3_aa: CASSPFAGTLTGNTIYF
v_call: TRBV7-8
j_call: TRBJ1-3
clone_size: -
d_call: -

cdr3_nt: TGCGCCAGCAGCTTGGGCAGTCCCTACAATGAGCAGTTCTTC
cdr3_aa: CASSLGSPYNEQFF
v_call: TRBV5-1
j_call: TRBJ2-1
clone_size: -
d_call: -

cdr3_nt: TGCGCCAGCAGCCCACGGACTAGCGGGAGAGACGGGCAGTACTTC
cdr3_aa: CASSPRTSGRDGQYF
v_call: TRBV5-1
j_call: TRBJ2-7
clone_size: -
d_call: TRBD2

cdr3_nt: TGCGCCAGCAGCTTGGCGGAAGGGGTGCATGGCTACACCTTC
cdr3_aa: CASSLAEGVHGYTF
v_call: TRBV5-1
j_call: TRBJ1-2
clone_size: once
d_call: -

cdr3_nt: TGTGCCAGCAGGGCCGCGGGGCGCGGCGGGGAGCTGTTTTTT
cdr3_aa: CASRAAGRGGELFF
v_call: TRBV27
j_call: TRBJ2-2
clone_size: -
d_call: -

cdr3_nt: TGTGCCAGCAGTCAGGGACAGGGGGTCTACAATGAGCAGTTCTTC
cdr3_aa: CASSQGQGVYNEQFF
v_call: TRBV6-2/TRBV6-3
j_call: TRBJ2-1
clone_size: -
d_call: TRBD1

cdr3_nt: TGTGCCAGCAGCTTAGTGTGGGGTGCCGGGACTGACAACACCGGGGAGCTGTTTTTT
cdr3_aa: CASSLVWGAGTDNTGELFF
v_call: TRBV7-8
j_call: TRBJ2-2
clone_size: -
d_call: -

cdr3_nt: TGTGCCAGCAGCGGGACTTCCGGGCCCTGGAACTCCTACAATGAGCAGTTCTTC
cdr3_aa: CASSGTSGPWNSYNEQFF
v_call: TRBV6-4
j_call: TRBJ2-1
clone_size: -
d_call: -

cdr3_nt: TGTGCCAGCAGCCTAGTAACGGGAGGTATCTGGGAGCAGTTCTTC
cdr3_aa: CASSLVTGGIWEQFF
v_call: TRBV3-1/TRBV3-2
j_call: TRBJ2-1
clone_size: -
d_call: TRBD2

cdr3_nt: TGTGCCAGCAGCACGACTAGCGGGATCACAGATACGCAGTATTTT
cdr3_aa: CASSTTSGITDTQYF
v_call: TRBV28
j_call: TRBJ2-3
clone_size: -
d_call: TRBD2

cdr3_nt: TGTGCCAGCAGCTTGGAGGTCGGTCAGCCCCAGCATTTT
cdr3_aa: CASSLEVGQPQHF
v_call: TRBV7-2
j_call: TRBJ1-5
clone_size: -
d_call: -

cdr3_nt: TGCGCCAGCAGCCCGATGAATCTGGGGCAGGAACTGTTTTTT
cdr3_aa: CASSPMNLGQELFF
v_call: TRBV5-1
j_call: TRBJ1-4
clone_size: -
d_call: -

cdr3_nt: TGTGCCAGCAGTGAGGGCACCGGGGAGCTGTTTTTT
cdr3_aa: CASSEGTGELFF
v_call: TRBV12-3/TRBV12-4
j_call: TRBJ2-2
clone_size: -
d_call: -

cdr3_nt: TGCGCCAGCAGCATGGAAGGTGGCGGGAGCCGCACAGATACGCAGTATTTT
cdr3_aa: CASSMEGGGSRTDTQYF
v_call: TRBV5-1
j_call: TRBJ2-3
clone_size: -
d_call: TRBD2

cdr3_nt: TGTGCCAGCAGCTTTTCCCGCCTAGGCGAGCAGTACTTC
cdr3_aa: CASSFSRLGEQYF
v_call: TRBV7-6
j_call: TRBJ2-7
clone_size: -
d_call: -

cdr3_nt: TGTGCCAGCAGTCTCCGGGAGAACTATGGCTACACCTTC
cdr3_aa: CASSLRENYGYTF
v_call: TRBV2
j_call: TRBJ1-2
clone_size: -
d_call: -

cdr3_nt: TGTGCCAGCAGCTCTAACCTCCCCCTCGAAGCTTTCTTT
cdr3_aa: CASSSNLPLEAFF
v_call: TRBV7-2
j_call: TRBJ1-1
clone_size: -
d_call: -

cdr3_nt: TGTGCCAGCAGCTTGGGGCAGATGAACACTGAAGCTTTCTTT
cdr3_aa: CASSLGQMNTEAFF
v_call: TRBV5-4
j_call: TRBJ1-1
clone_size: -
d_call: -

cdr3_nt: TGTGCCAGCAGTGAGGACAGGACCCAGCATTTT
cdr3_aa: CASSEDRTQHF
v_call: TRBV6-1
j_call: TRBJ1-5
clone_size: many
d_call: TRBD1

cdr3_nt: TGTGCCAGCAGTTTAGCAGGTACCATCCACGAGCAGTACTTC
cdr3_aa: CASSLAGTIHEQYF
v_call: TRBV28
j_call: TRBJ2-7
clone_size: -
d_call: -

cdr3_nt: TGTGCCAGCAGCTTACAGCCGAATTCACCCCTCCACTTT
cdr3_aa: CASSLQPNSPLHF
v_call: TRBV5-8
j_call: TRBJ1-6
clone_size: -
d_call: -

cdr3_nt: TGTGCCAGCAGCCAGTCCCCCGATCGTGATACGCAGTATTTT
cdr3_aa: CASSQSPDRDTQYF
v_call: TRBV9
j_call: TRBJ2-3
clone_size: few
d_call: -

cdr3_nt: TGTGCCAGCAGCTTTGGCAGGCGACAAGAGACCCAGTACTTC
cdr3_aa: CASSFGRRQETQYF
v_call: TRBV5-8
j_call: TRBJ2-5
clone_size: many
d_call: -

cdr3_nt: TGCGCCAGCAGCTTGGAAGGACAGGGGTACAATGAGCAGTTCTTC
cdr3_aa: CASSLEGQGYNEQFF
v_call: TRBV5-1
j_call: TRBJ2-1
clone_size: -
d_call: TRBD1

cdr3_nt: TGTGCCATCAGCCCCTCCGGGAATGGCTACACCTTC
cdr3_aa: CAISPSGNGYTF
v_call: TRBV10-3
j_call: TRBJ1-2
clone_size: -
d_call: -

cdr3_nt: TGCGCCAGCACCCCTAGGAGCGGTAGCACAGATACGCAGTATTTT
cdr3_aa: CASTPRSGSTDTQYF
v_call: TRBV5-1
j_call: TRBJ2-3
clone_size: -
d_call: -

cdr3_nt: TGTGCCAGCAGCTCCGCCTGGACTAGTCGCACAGATACGCAGTATTTT
cdr3_aa: CASSSAWTSRTDTQYF
v_call: TRBV7-2
j_call: TRBJ2-3
clone_size: -
d_call: TRBD2

cdr3_nt: TGTGCCAGCAGCCAAGTTAGCGGGAGCAATGAGCAGTTCTTC
cdr3_aa: CASSQVSGSNEQFF
v_call: TRBV3-1/TRBV3-2
j_call: TRBJ2-1
clone_size: once
d_call: TRBD2

cdr3_nt: TGTGCCAGCAGAAGGACAGGGGGAACTGAAGCTTTCTTT
cdr3_aa: CASRRTGGTEAFF
v_call: TRBV25-1
j_call: TRBJ1-1
clone_size: -
d_call: TRBD1

cdr3_nt: TGCAGTGCCAAGACAGGGAGCGAGCAGTACTTC
cdr3_aa: CSAKTGSEQYF
v_call: TRBV20-1
j_call: TRBJ2-7
clone_size: -
d_call: TRBD1

cdr3_nt: TGTGCCAGCAGCCCCGGGACAGTCGAGAACACTGAAGCTTTCTTT
cdr3_aa: CASSPGTVENTEAFF
v_call: TRBV5-4
j_call: TRBJ1-1
clone_size: -
d_call: TRBD1

cdr3_nt: TGTGCCAGCAGCACGGGACTAGCGGGAGTAGCAGATACGCAGTATTTT
cdr3_aa: CASSTGLAGVADTQYF
v_call: TRBV7-2
j_call: TRBJ2-3
clone_size: -
d_call: TRBD2

cdr3_nt: TGTGCCAGCAGCTTAGTCCCAGGGACTAGCGGGAGGGGAAACATTCAGTACTTC
cdr3_aa: CASSLVPGTSGRGNIQYF
v_call: TRBV7-2
j_call: TRBJ2-4
clone_size: -
d_call: TRBD2

cdr3_nt: TGTGCCACCAGTCATCTCGCGGGCCGCACCGGGGAGCTGTTTTTT
cdr3_aa: CATSHLAGRTGELFF
v_call: TRBV24-1
j_call: TRBJ2-2
clone_size: -
d_call: -

cdr3_nt: TGTGCCAGCAGCACCCGGACAGTTCAGCCCCAGCATTTT
cdr3_aa: CASSTRTVQPQHF
v_call: TRBV21-1
j_call: TRBJ1-5
clone_size: -
d_call: -

cdr3_nt: TGTGCCAGCAGCCCCTCGGGTCGCAAGAACACTGAAGCTTTCTTT
cdr3_aa: CASSPSGRKNTEAFF
v_call: TRBV21-1
j_call: TRBJ1-1
clone_size: -
d_call: -

cdr3_nt: TGTGCCAGCAGTCGAGGGTTAGGAGATAACTATGGCTACACCTTC
cdr3_aa: CASSRGLGDNYGYTF
v_call: TRBV28
j_call: TRBJ1-2
clone_size: once
d_call: -

cdr3_nt: TGTGCCAGCAGTGAAGCGGGAGAGACAGATACGCAGTATTTT
cdr3_aa: CASSEAGETDTQYF
v_call: TRBV6-4
j_call: TRBJ2-3
clone_size: -
d_call: TRBD2

cdr3_nt: TGTGCCAGCAGTAATGCGGGACAGGGTTTCGGTGGCTACACCTTC
cdr3_aa: CASSNAGQGFGGYTF
v_call: TRBV2
j_call: TRBJ1-2
clone_size: -
d_call: TRBD1

cdr3_nt: TGTGCCACCAGTGACCCCGGGTCCCAGGGCCCAGATACGCAGTATTTT
cdr3_aa: CATSDPGSQGPDTQYF
v_call: TRBV24-1
j_call: TRBJ2-3
clone_size: -
d_call: -

cdr3_nt: TGTGCCAGCAAGTTAGGCGGGAGGGCCTTCGAGCAGTACTTC
cdr3_aa: CASKLGGRAFEQYF
v_call: TRBV6-5
j_call: TRBJ2-7
clone_size: -
d_call: TRBD2

cdr3_nt: TGTGCCAGCAGCCAAGAATTAGCGGGAGGTCCCTACGAGCAGTACTTC
cdr3_aa: CASSQELAGGPYEQYF
v_call: TRBV3-1/TRBV3-2
j_call: TRBJ2-7
clone_size: once
d_call: TRBD2

cdr3_nt: TGTGCCAGCAGCCAGTCCTACAGGGGCGGCTATGGCTACACCTTC
cdr3_aa: CASSQSYRGGYGYTF
v_call: TRBV3-1/TRBV3-2
j_call: TRBJ1-2
clone_size: few
d_call: TRBD1

cdr3_nt: TGTGCCAGCAGTTCCCCCTCAAGCAACGAGCAGTACTTC
cdr3_aa: CASSSPSSNEQYF
v_call: TRBV28
j_call: TRBJ2-7
clone_size: -
d_call: -

cdr3_nt: TGTGCCAGCAGCTTAGTAATGGGTGATGCTAGCGGGGCCCCCAATGAGCAGTTCTTC
cdr3_aa: CASSLVMGDASGAPNEQFF
v_call: TRBV7-6
j_call: TRBJ2-1
clone_size: -
d_call: TRBD2

cdr3_nt: TGTGCCAGCTTCCAGGGTACCCGCACTGAAGCTTTCTTT
cdr3_aa: CASFQGTRTEAFF
v_call: TRBV28
j_call: TRBJ1-1
clone_size: -
d_call: -

cdr3_nt: TGTGCCAGCAGCCGTCAGGGACAGTCCTACGAGCAGTACTTC
cdr3_aa: CASSRQGQSYEQYF
v_call: TRBV7-9
j_call: TRBJ2-7
clone_size: -
d_call: TRBD1

cdr3_nt: TGTGCCAGTAGTATATACCAGCGGGAGTACGAGCAGTACTTC
cdr3_aa: CASSIYQREYEQYF
v_call: TRBV19
j_call: TRBJ2-7
clone_size: -
d_call: TRBD2

cdr3_nt: TGCAGCGTTGGGGACAGGGGGCGCGGGGAGACCCAGTACTTC
cdr3_aa: CSVGDRGRGETQYF
v_call: TRBV29-1
j_call: TRBJ2-5
clone_size: -
d_call: TRBD1

cdr3_nt: TGTGCCAGTAGGACAGGGGGGACTGAAGCTTTCTTT
cdr3_aa: CASRTGGTEAFF
v_call: TRBV28
j_call: TRBJ1-1
clone_size: -
d_call: TRBD1

cdr3_nt: TGTGCCAGCAGCCAAGGGGAGGGGTCCTACAATGAGCAGTTCTTC
cdr3_aa: CASSQGEGSYNEQFF
v_call: TRBV3-1/TRBV3-2
j_call: TRBJ2-1
clone_size: once
d_call: TRBD2

cdr3_nt: TGTGCCTGGAGTTCCTCCCGCTTCAGAGGCTCCCCCTACGAGCAGTACTTC
cdr3_aa: CAWSSSRFRGSPYEQYF
v_call: TRBV30
j_call: TRBJ2-7
clone_size: once
d_call: -

cdr3_nt: TGTGCCAGCAGTCCCGATCCGAGGTTAGGCGAGCAGTACTTC
cdr3_aa: CASSPDPRLGEQYF
v_call: TRBV28
j_call: TRBJ2-7
clone_size: -
d_call: -

cdr3_nt: TGTGCCAGCAGGCAGGGGGCTGACTATGGCTACACCTTC
cdr3_aa: CASRQGADYGYTF
v_call: TRBV27
j_call: TRBJ1-2
clone_size: -
d_call: TRBD1

cdr3_nt: TGTGCCAGTTCTTACAGATCGCGACGTTATGGCTACACCTTC
cdr3_aa: CASSYRSRRYGYTF
v_call: TRBV19
j_call: TRBJ1-2
clone_size: once
d_call: -

cdr3_nt: TGCGCCAGCAGCTTGGAACAAGGGGGGGGAAGTTCACCCCTCCACTTT
cdr3_aa: CASSLEQGGGSSPLHF
v_call: TRBV5-1
j_call: TRBJ1-6
clone_size: -
d_call: -

cdr3_nt: TGTGCCAGCAACCCTCACACAGGGAGGGATTCACCCCTCCACTTT
cdr3_aa: CASNPHTGRDSPLHF
v_call: TRBV28
j_call: TRBJ1-6
clone_size: -
d_call: -

cdr3_nt: TGTGCCAGCAGCCCCTCCCGGGGCAGGGGTAGTATTCAGCCCCAGCATTTT
cdr3_aa: CASSPSRGRGSIQPQHF
v_call: TRBV3-1/TRBV3-2
j_call: TRBJ1-5
clone_size: -
d_call: -